These T cell receptor beta chains were read from a single sample in a study of read filtering for tumor transcriptome and immune sequencing. TCRdb re-called the reads through MiXCR, storing one row per CDR3 protein. The sample includes fewer than 45,000 distinct CDR3 sequences, roughly an eighth of them seen just once. Material for sequencing was a population of CD138-negative cells sorted from bone marrow. The receptors were gathered from a donor at least 40 years old with multiple myeloma. Each CDR3 is given with its conserved first and last residue. The D gene is left open where the match is weak. Clone size is given for some rows only: seen once, a few or many times, or a class if the clone is expanded.

>many|TRBD1|TRBJ2-7|TRBV10-3
CAIKDTGVYEQYF
TGTGCCATCAAAGATACAGGGGTCTACGAGCAGTACTTC
>NA|NA|TRBJ2-1|TRBV11-2
CASKEGQSLKTEFF
TGTGCCAGCAAAGAGGGACAATCCCTTAAAACGGAGTTTTTC
>many|NA|TRBJ1-2|TRBV20-1
CSARVAGTNYGYTF
TGCAGTGCTAGAGTCGCAGGGACTAACTATGGCTACACCTTC
>NA|NA|TRBJ2-4|TRBV5-6
CASSLVGAKNIQYF
TGTGCCAGCAGCTTGGTCGGCGCCAAAAACATTCAGTACTTC
>many|TRBD2|TRBJ2-1|TRBV29-1
CSVFMGTSGSPGEQFF
TGCAGCGTTTTTATGGGGACTAGCGGGAGTCCGGGTGAGCAGTTCTTC
>NA|NA|TRBJ2-3|TRBV27
CASSLMAPHTDTQYF
TGTGCCAGCAGTTTAATGGCCCCACACACAGATACGCAGTATTTT
>many|TRBD2|TRBJ2-3|TRBV5-1
CASSLGSGTSTDTQYF
TGCGCCAGCAGCTTGGGGAGCGGGACTAGCACAGATACGCAGTATTTT
>many|NA|TRBJ2-1|TRBV5-1
CASSLEGTRAIGEQFF
TGCGCCAGCAGCTTGGAAGGGACCCGTGCCATTGGTGAGCAGTTCTTC
>NA|NA|TRBJ1-3|TRBV11-2
CASSVTSFTGNTIYF
TGTGCCAGCAGCGTCACGTCCTTTACTGGAAACACCATATATTTT
>many|NA|TRBJ2-7|TRBV29-1
CSVDPGESYEQYF
TGCAGCGTTGACCCAGGGGAAAGCTACGAGCAGTACTTC
>many|TRBD2|TRBJ2-2|TRBV12-3/TRBV12-4
CASSRTSGIPGELFF
TGTGCCAGCAGTCGGACTAGCGGGATTCCCGGGGAGCTGTTTTTT
>many|TRBD1|TRBJ2-2|TRBV5-1
CASSLSAGGNTGELFF
TGCGCCAGCAGCTTGTCGGCAGGGGGGAACACCGGGGAGCTGTTTTTT
>many|NA|TRBJ2-7|TRBV29-1
CSVGREAYEQYF
TGCAGCGTGGGCAGGGAAGCCTACGAGCAGTACTTC
>many|TRBD1|TRBJ2-7|TRBV29-1
CSETERTGRSYEQYF
TGCAGCGAAACCGAGAGGACAGGGAGGTCCTACGAGCAGTACTTC
>many|NA|TRBJ2-5|TRBV7-6
CASSLEWTPQETQYF
TGTGCCAGCAGCTTAGAATGGACACCGCAAGAGACCCAGTACTTC
>many|TRBD1|TRBJ2-3|TRBV25-1
CASSGQGGGTDTQYF
TGTGCCAGCAGTGGACAGGGGGGTGGCACAGATACGCAGTATTTT
>many|NA|TRBJ2-1|TRBV29-1
CSVGRVRAVEQFF
TGCAGCGTTGGCAGGGTCCGAGCAGTTGAGCAGTTCTTC
>many|NA|TRBJ1-4|TRBV29-1
CSAGAGEKLFF
TGCAGCGCGGGGGCAGGTGAAAAACTGTTTTTT
>NA|TRBD2|TRBJ2-1|TRBV7-2
CASSRTSARDEQLF
TGTGCCAGCAGCCGGACTAGCGCGAGAGATGAGCAGCTCTTC
>many|TRBD1|TRBJ2-3|TRBV29-1
CSVETGTGGYTDTQYF
TGCAGCGTGGAAACCGGGACAGGGGGCTACACAGATACGCAGTATTTT
>few|TRBD2|TRBJ2-5|TRBV24-1
CATSDPGIAGVYPQYF
TGTGCCACCAGTGATCCCGGGATAGCGGGAGTTTACCCCCAGTACTTC
>NA|NA|TRBJ2-3|TRBV10-1
CASSERVVTGTQYF
TGCGCCAGCAGTGAGCGGGTGGTCACAGGTACGCAGTATTTT
>NA|TRBD1|TRBJ1-1|TRBV6-6
CASSGRQGNTEAFF
TGTGCCAGCAGTGGCCGACAGGGAAACACTGAAGCTTTCTTT
>many|TRBD2|TRBJ2-1|TRBV4-1
CASSQGPAGNNEQFF
TGCGCCAGCAGCCAAGGGCCAGCGGGGAACAATGAGCAGTTCTTC
>many|NA|TRBJ2-7|TRBV27
CASSLYPASSYEQYF
TGTGCCAGCAGTTTATATCCCGCGAGTTCCTACGAGCAGTACTTC
>medium-sized|TRBD2|TRBJ2-1|TRBV24-1
CATSVAGAYNEQFF
TGTGCCACCAGTGTAGCGGGGGCCTACAATGAGCAGTTCTTC
>few|TRBD1|TRBJ2-2|TRBV28
CATRARGLNTGELFF
TGTGCCACCAGGGCTAGGGGGCTGAACACCGGGGAGCTGTTTTTT
>NA|TRBD2|TRBJ2-1|TRBV6-2/TRBV6-3
CASSPELAGGERRQFF
TGTGCCAGCAGCCCCGAATTAGCGGGAGGCGAACGTCGGCAGTTCTTC
>many|NA|TRBJ2-5|TRBV7-9
CASSQDSQETQYF
TGTGCCAGCAGCCAGGACAGCCAAGAGACCCAGTACTTC
>many|NA|TRBJ2-1|TRBV5-4
CASSSRDRVDEQFF
TGTGCCAGCAGCTCCCGGGATAGGGTAGATGAGCAGTTCTTC
>many|NA|TRBJ1-1|TRBV29-1
CSVEDVRKTEAFF
TGCAGCGTTGAAGACGTCAGGAAAACTGAAGCTTTCTTT
>many|NA|TRBJ2-1|TRBV7-7
CASSFFGDPGLPDEQFF
TGTGCTAGCAGCTTTTTCGGGGACCCCGGCCTACCTGATGAGCAGTTCTTC
>many|TRBD1|TRBJ1-3|TRBV5-1
CASSSGGPGNTIYF
TGCGCCAGCAGCTCAGGGGGACCTGGAAACACCATATATTTT
>many|NA|TRBJ2-1|TRBV7-9
CASSPDSPSANEQFF
TGTGCCAGCAGCCCCGACTCGCCTAGTGCCAATGAGCAGTTCTTC
>many|NA|TRBJ1-1|TRBV10-3
CAISESGALNTEAFF
TGTGCCATCAGTGAGTCGGGGGCATTAAACACTGAAGCTTTCTTT
>many|NA|TRBJ2-1|TRBV19
CASSIGIGQIYNEQFF
TGTGCCAGTAGTATAGGGATTGGACAGATCTACAATGAGCAGTTCTTC
>many|NA|TRBJ2-7|TRBV27
CASSPGPPPYEQYF
TGTGCCAGCAGCCCGGGACCTCCGCCCTACGAGCAGTACTTC
>many|NA|TRBJ1-1|TRBV11-2
CASSLDVDNWDTEAFF
TGTGCCAGCAGCTTAGATGTCGACAACTGGGACACTGAAGCTTTCTTT
>many|NA|TRBJ2-1|TRBV18
CASSPPIQLSYNEQFF
TGTGCCAGCTCACCACCGATCCAGTTATCCTACAATGAGCAGTTCTTC
>many|TRBD1|TRBJ2-1|TRBV7-8
CASSPRGTGGTDNEQFF
TGTGCCAGCAGCCCCAGGGGGACAGGGGGCACTGACAATGAGCAGTTCTTC